This T cell receptor (beta chain) appears in the sequencing data of a study of blood T cell repertoires in COVID-19. Turning to the study itself: T cells, B-cell-depleted T cells, or PBMCs provided the cDNA or gDNA that served as material.

Profiled with immunoSEQ multiplex PCR; TCRdb holds only in-frame clones, not every one. The sample lists 220,000 or so clones, approximately 78% seen once, with approximately 8% in the top ten. The V segment lost 5 bases and the J segment 1 base; nucleotides outside the gene matches: 5. CDR3 size: 15 residues. Germline V gene lookup returns CDR1 SGHVS and CDR2 FNYEAQ. The sample comprised peripheral blood. The rearrangement joins TRBV7-6 to TRBJ2-3; 8 nucleotides align to TRBD2. This TCR derives from a woman aged 80 or over with COVID-19, enrolled during active disease. CDR3 sequence reads: CASSRTGGGTDTQYF. The CDR3 DNA follows: TGTGCCAGCAGCCGGACGGGAGGGGGCACAGATACGCAGTATTTT.